This T cell receptor beta chain was identified in a study of shared clonotypes between healthy human individuals. Clones were read by immunoSEQ multiplex PCR, and TCRdb kept only the in-frame ones, dropping some. The sample has approximately 2.1 million clones, just over 90% seen once; the top ten hold about 0.37%. This CDR3 is 14 amino acids long. Per germline, CDR1 SNHLY and CDR2 FYNNEI. The sequenced sample was naive CD4+ T cells from PBMCs. Regarding subset: CD45RA+ positively selected. This receptor was taken from a man younger than 35 in good health. Some clones in this sample may be carry-over from other donors' samples. The chain is built from TRBV2 and TRBJ2-5; a weak D match, TRBD1 (7 bases). The J call may be wrong; the DNA end is better matched by TRBJ2-7. The CDR3 loop is CASGRQGGDHEQYF. In nucleotides, the CDR3 is TGTGCCAGCGGGCGACAGGGCGGGGACCACGAGCAGTACTTC.